Detailed here is one TCR beta chain. The antigen remains unidentified. As to time point: 10-day in vitro stimulation with candidate neoantigen peptide 6. All patients were mismatch repair deficient, assessed by either PCR or immunohistochemistry. Under ten ELISpot-reactive neoantigen peptides each drove a roughly ten-day in vitro stimulation. Profiling relied on immunoSEQ multiplex PCR, and the TCRdb table lists in-frame clones only, not all of them. Of roughly 13,000 clones in the sample, roughly 86% are singletons; the top ten hold under 5.5%. V lost 6 bases and J lost 1; bases outside the gene matches: 6. The germline V gene has CDR1 MNHEY and CDR2 SVGAGI. The CDR3 has 15 residues. The data were taken from a study of PD-1 blockade in mismatch repair-deficient tumors. Study observations and caveats: Tumor-resident clones, often absent from pretreatment blood, expanded after pembrolizumab and then contracted.

This rearrangement joins TRBV6-5 to TRBJ2-5, with 9 bases identical to TRBD1. Source: cells cultured in vitro, taken from a patient treated with pembrolizumab. The receptor comes from an adult with mismatch repair-deficient cancer. CDR3 DNA: TGTGCCAGCAGGGACAGGGGACTGGGCCAAGAGACCCAGTACTTC. Protein product: CASRDRGLGQETQYF.